Presented here are 19 T cell receptor beta chains from one specimen sequenced in a study of T cell repertoires in cytomegalovirus infection. TCRdb processed the reads anew with MiXCR; each CDR3 protein has one entry. The table includes roughly 630,000 distinct CDR3 sequences, 20% to 25% detected once. What was sequenced was CD8+ T cells from PBMCs. The receptors originated from a human donor in good health (CMV status not recorded). Some clones in this sample may be carry-over from other donors' samples.

This clonotype was observed many times. The chain combines TRBV28 with TRBJ2-2, with 9 bases lining up with TRBD1. Per the germline V gene, CDR1 is MDHEN and CDR2 is SYDVKM. This CDR3 is 18 amino acids long. The V gene end was trimmed by 5 bases and the J gene end by 0 bases; junction bases not matched to a gene: 10. The CDR3 coding sequence is TGTGCCAGCAGTCCCCCGGACAGGGGACTCGCGAACACCGGGGAGCTGTTTTTT. Residues: CASSPPDRGLANTGELFF.

This clonotype was recorded a few times. The chain combines TRBV29-1 with TRBJ1-1; 8 nucleotides align to TRBD1. In germline, CDR1 is SQVTM, CDR2 ANQGSEA. The CDR3 has 9 residues. Germline trimming cut 8 bases from V and 10 bases from J; bases unmatched to any gene: 3. The CDR3 nucleotides are TGCAGCCTCGGACAGGGAGCTTTCTTT. Translated, it gives CSLGQGAFF.

This clonotype was counted ten times or more. The chain joins TRBV4-1 to TRBJ2-5; 9 bases are a match to TRBD2. This CDR3 contains 17 residues. The ends lost 1 base at V and 3 bases at J; junction bases unmatched: 9. Germline V gene sequence: CDR1 MGHRA, CDR2 YSYEKL. CDR3 region: CASSQVPSGEGEETQYF. The CDR3 DNA is TGCGCCAGCAGCCAAGTCCCTAGCGGGGAGGGTGAAGAGACCCAGTACTTC.

A word on this clonotype: A much bigger clone sits one base away, suggesting this may be a read error. V gene TRBV7-9 combines with J gene TRBJ2-3, with D maybe TRBD1 (7 bases). The germline gives CDR1 SEHNR, CDR2 FQNEAQ (reference sequence). The V end lost 5 bases, the J end lost 4 bases, and 16 bases lay between the germline ends. The CDR3 runs 15 residues. The CDR3 sequence: CASSAGQRGPDTQYF. CDR3 bases: TGTGCCAGCAGCGCGGGACAGCGCGGTCCAGATACGCAGTATTTT.

Turning to this clonotype: A much bigger clone sits one base away, suggesting this may be a read error. The CDR3 does not close with the conserved phenylalanine or tryptophan, likely indicating a read error. The V gene is TRBV7-2, the J gene TRBJ2-7, with TRBD1 identical over 11 bases. This CDR3 is built from 14 residues. Germline V lookup: CDR1 SGHTA, CDR2 FQGNSA. V lost 5 bases and J lost 5; bases outside the gene matches: 5. The CDR3 DNA is TGTGCCAGCAGCCATCCGGGACAGGGGGACGAGCAGTACTTA. Translating it yields CASSHPGQGDEQYL.

This clonotype was picked up a small number of times. This chain uses TRBV7-9 with TRBJ2-3; D call uncertain. CDR1 is SEHNR, CDR2 FQNEAQ, per germline (reference sequence). V dropped 1 base and J dropped 2 bases, with 7 bases sitting between them. The CDR3 extends over 14 amino acids. The CDR3 nucleotides read TGTGCCAGCAGCTTAGAACAGCCCACAGATACGCAGTATTTT. This codes for CASSLEQPTDTQYF.

This clonotype has only a few counts. The rearrangement links TRBV7-9 to TRBJ2-3; D remains unclear. Trimming stripped 5 bases from V and 4 bases from J, with 16 bases between. The CDR3 contains 15 residues. CDR1 is SEHNR and CDR2 is FQNEAQ in the germline V gene (reference sequence). Here the CDR3 DNA reads TGTGCCAGCAGCCCGCGGTGGAGCAGTTCAGATACGCAGTATTTT. Translated, it gives CASSPRWSSSDTQYF.

The CDR3 coding sequence is TGTGCCAGCAGGCCGACAGGGGGGAGCAATCAGCCCCAGCATTTT. As protein: CASRPTGGSNQPQHF. The chain employs TRBV28 and TRBJ1-5, with TRBD1 matching over 9 bases. The CDR3 sequence is 15 residues long. CDR1 and CDR2 (germline): MDHEN, SYDVKM. The junction had 4 bases not matched to a gene; V was cut back by 6 bases and J by 1 base.

This clonotype was observed a few times. CDR3 sequence reads: CASSSPTAGTDPDTQYF. CDR3 DNA sequence: TGTGCCAGCAGCTCCCCTACAGCGGGGACCGACCCGGATACGCAGTATTTT. The chain has TRBV7-4 and TRBJ2-3; the match to TRBD2 covers 7 bases. V was clipped by 4 bases and J by 6 bases; unmatched bases: 16. CDR1 SGHVT and CDR2 SQSDAQ come from the germline V gene. CDR3 length: 17 amino acids.

This clonotype was seen many times. The gene calls are TRBV7-2 and TRBJ1-4; D is perhaps TRBD1 (6 bases). There are 15 residues in the CDR3. Germline V CDR1 and CDR2: SGHTA, FQGNSA. V shed 5 bases and J shed 5 bases, with 15 bases lying between them. CDR3 in DNA: TGTGCCAGCAGCCCATGGGGGGCCTCAAATGAAAAACTGTTTTTT. Translated, it gives CASSPWGASNEKLFF.

Ten or more counts support this clonotype. The genes are TRBV6-5 and TRBJ2-5; D might be TRBD1 or TRBD2, each matching 5 bases. This CDR3 contains 14 residues. The germline V gene has CDR1 MNHEY and CDR2 SVGAGI. Trimming removed 1 base at V and 5 bases at J, with 11 bases between. In nucleotides, the CDR3 is TGTGCCAGCAGTTACTGGGGCCCGGGGGAGACCCAGTACTTC. Translated, it gives CASSYWGPGETQYF.

The genes are TRBV7-6 and TRBJ2-3, with D uncertain. V was trimmed by 4 bases and J by 0 bases, leaving 14 bases between them. Germline V CDR1 and CDR2: SGHVS, FNYEAQ. The CDR3 contains 16 residues. The DNA of the CDR3 is TGTGCCAGCAGCTCCCCCCGAGGCTTAAGCACAGATACGCAGTATTTT. Residues: CASSSPRGLSTDTQYF.

This chain connects TRBV20-1 to TRBJ2-1, with 13 bases matching TRBD2. The CDR3 spans 19 residues. Germline CDR1 and CDR2: DFQATT and SNEGSKA (reference sequence). V lost 0 bases to trimming and J lost 7 bases; unmatched junction nucleotides: 15. CDR3 loop: CSARDWMGTSGERSNEQFF. DNA for the CDR3: TGCAGTGCTAGAGATTGGATGGGGACTAGCGGGGAGCGGAGTAATGAGCAGTTCTTC.

This clonotype was counted only a few times. The chain has TRBV7-9 and TRBJ1-1; D is uncertain. Per germline, CDR1 SEHNR and CDR2 FQNEAQ (reference sequence). Trimming cost V 3 bases and J 6 bases, with 14 bases left between them. CDR3 length: 14 residues. The CDR3 DNA follows: TGTGCCAGCAGCTTCCCGGGCGACCGCCCTGAAGCTTTCTTT. This gives the protein CASSFPGDRPEAFF.

The table lists this clonotype with a few counts. The chain recombines TRBV28 with TRBJ2-5, with 7 bases matching TRBD1. The CDR3 covers 18 residues. From germline, CDR1 is MDHEN and CDR2 SYDVKM. Trimming cost V 3 bases and J 0 bases; bases outside gene matches: 13. In nucleotides, the CDR3 is TGTGCCAGCAGTTTGGGACAGACCTACCTTTGGTACCAAGAGACCCAGTACTTC. Protein product: CASSLGQTYLWYQETQYF.

The rearrangement links TRBV20-1 to TRBJ2-7; 10 bases align to TRBD1. CDR1 DFQATT and CDR2 SNEGSKA come from the germline V gene (reference sequence). The CDR3 runs 15 residues. Here the CDR3 reads CSARDKGTGDREQHV. The DNA of the CDR3 is TGCAGTGCTAGAGATAAAGGGACAGGGGATCGGGAGCAGCACGTC.

This clonotype was counted only a few times. The V call is TRBV20-1, the J call TRBJ2-5, with a possible D match to TRBD2 (6 bases). Germline V lookup: CDR1 DFQATT, CDR2 SNEGSKA (reference sequence). This CDR3 comprises 14 residues. Deletions cut 3 bases from V and 5 bases from J, with 16 bases between. The DNA for the CDR3 is TGCAGTGCTAGGGGGTGGGCCGCGGGGGAGACCCAGTACTTC. Its protein product is CSARGWAAGETQYF.

This clonotype has just a few counts. The chain is built from TRBV2 and TRBJ1-1; D not certain. The V end lost 7 bases, the J end lost 0 bases, and 9 bases lay between the germline ends. The CDR3 has 13 residues. Germline V lookup: CDR1 SNHLY, CDR2 FYNNEI. CDR3 sequence reads: CASMGGVNTEAFF. In nucleotides, the CDR3 is TGTGCCAGCATGGGCGGGGTGAACACTGAAGCTTTCTTT.

The chain has TRBV4-3 and TRBJ1-1, with D possibly matching TRBD1 (6 bases). V was cut by 1 base and J by 7 bases, with 13 bases left in between. Germline V gene data show CDR1 as LGHNA and CDR2 as YSLEER. This CDR3 contains 14 residues. CDR3 in DNA: TGCGCCAGCAGCCAAGGGCAGGGGATCCTTGAAGCTTTCTTT. Its translation: CASSQGQGILEAFF.